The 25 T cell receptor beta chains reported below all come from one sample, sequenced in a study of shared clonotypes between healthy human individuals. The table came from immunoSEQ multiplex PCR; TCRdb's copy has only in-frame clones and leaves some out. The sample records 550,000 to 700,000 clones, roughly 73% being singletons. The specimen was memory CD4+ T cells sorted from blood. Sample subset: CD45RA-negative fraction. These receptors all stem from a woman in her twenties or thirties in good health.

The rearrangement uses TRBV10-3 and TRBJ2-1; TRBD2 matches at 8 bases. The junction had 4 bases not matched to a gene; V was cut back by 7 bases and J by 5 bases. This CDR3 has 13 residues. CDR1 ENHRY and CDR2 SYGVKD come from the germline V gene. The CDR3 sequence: CAINPAGDNEQFF. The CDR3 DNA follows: TGTGCCATCAATCCAGCGGGAGACAATGAGCAGTTCTTC.

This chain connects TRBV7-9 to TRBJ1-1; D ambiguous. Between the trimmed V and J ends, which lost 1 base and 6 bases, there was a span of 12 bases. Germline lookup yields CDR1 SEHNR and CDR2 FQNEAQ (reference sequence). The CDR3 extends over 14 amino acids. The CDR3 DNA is TGTGCCAGCAGCTTAGATCGGGTGAAGGCTGAAGCTTTCTTT. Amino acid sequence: CASSLDRVKAEAFF.

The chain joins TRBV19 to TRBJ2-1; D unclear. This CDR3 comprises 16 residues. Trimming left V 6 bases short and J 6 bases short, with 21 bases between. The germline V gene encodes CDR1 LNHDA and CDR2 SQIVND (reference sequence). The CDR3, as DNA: TGTGCCAGTAGCTCCGGGTCAAAACGCACACTCAATGAGCAGTTCTTC. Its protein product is CASSSGSKRTLNEQFF.

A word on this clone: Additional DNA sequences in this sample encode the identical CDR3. Here the CDR3 DNA reads TGCAGCGTTGAAGATCAGAGTGGACAGCCCCAGCATTTT. This encodes CSVEDQSGQPQHF. V and J are TRBV29-1 and TRBJ1-5, with D uncertain. Germline loops: CDR1 SQVTM, CDR2 ANQGSEA. This CDR3 contains 13 residues. V dropped 0 bases and J dropped 7 bases, with 10 bases sitting between them. The full variable domain, with the rest looked up from reference TRBV29-1 and TRBJ1-5, is SAVISQKPSRDICQRGTSLTIQCQVDSQVTMMFWYRQQPGQSLTLIATANQGSEATYESGFVIDKFPISRPNLTFSTLTVSNMSPEDSSIYLCSVEDQSGQPQHFGDGTRLSIL.

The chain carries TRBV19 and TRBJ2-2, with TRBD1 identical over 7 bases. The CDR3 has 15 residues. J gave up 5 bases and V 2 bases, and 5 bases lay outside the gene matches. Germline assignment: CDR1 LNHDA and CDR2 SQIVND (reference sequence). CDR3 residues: CASSITGVLTGELFF. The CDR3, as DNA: TGTGCCAGTAGTATAACAGGGGTCTTGACCGGGGAGCTGTTTTTT.

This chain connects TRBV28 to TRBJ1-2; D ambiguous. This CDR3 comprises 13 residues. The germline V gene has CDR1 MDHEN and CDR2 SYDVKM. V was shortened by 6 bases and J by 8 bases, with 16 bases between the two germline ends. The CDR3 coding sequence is TGTGCCAGCAGCGAAAAATCCCGGAGGGGCTACACCTTC. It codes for CASSEKSRRGYTF.

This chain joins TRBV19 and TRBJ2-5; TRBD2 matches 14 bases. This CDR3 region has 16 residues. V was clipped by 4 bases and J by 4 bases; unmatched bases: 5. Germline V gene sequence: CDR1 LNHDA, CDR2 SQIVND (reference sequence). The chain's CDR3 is CASSKAGTSGRETQYF. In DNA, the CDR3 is TGTGCCAGTAGTAAAGCCGGGACTAGCGGGAGAGAGACCCAGTACTTC.

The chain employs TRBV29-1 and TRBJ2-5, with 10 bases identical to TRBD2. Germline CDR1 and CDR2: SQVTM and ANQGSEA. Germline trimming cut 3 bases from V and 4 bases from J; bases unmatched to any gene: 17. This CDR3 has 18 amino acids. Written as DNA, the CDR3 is TGCAGCGTTGAGGGGGTGGCTAGCGGGAGCGGGGAAGGAGAGACCCAGTACTTC. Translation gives CSVEGVASGSGEGETQYF.

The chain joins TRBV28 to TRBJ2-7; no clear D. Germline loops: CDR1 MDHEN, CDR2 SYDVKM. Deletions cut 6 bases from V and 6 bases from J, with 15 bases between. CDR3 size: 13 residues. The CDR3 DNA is TGTGCCAGCAGCTTGCCCGGTGGTCTCGAGCAGTACTTC. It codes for CASSLPGGLEQYF.

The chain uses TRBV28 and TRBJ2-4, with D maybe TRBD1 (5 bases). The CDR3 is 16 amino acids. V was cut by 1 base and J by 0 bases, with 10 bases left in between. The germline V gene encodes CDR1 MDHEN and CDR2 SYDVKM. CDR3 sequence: CASSLSQVLAKNIQYF. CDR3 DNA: TGTGCCAGCAGTTTATCACAGGTCTTAGCCAAAAACATTCAGTACTTC.

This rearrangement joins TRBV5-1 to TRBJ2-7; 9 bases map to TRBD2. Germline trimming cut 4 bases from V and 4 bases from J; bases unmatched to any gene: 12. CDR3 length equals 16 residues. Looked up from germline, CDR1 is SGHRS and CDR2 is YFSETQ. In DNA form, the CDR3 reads TGCGCCAGCAGCCAGCCCGGCGGGAGGGCCCGGTACGAGCAGTACTTC. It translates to CASSQPGGRARYEQYF.

The DNA of the CDR3 is TGTGCCAGTAGTAGCGTGACAGGGGGCATCTCACCCCTCCACTTT. The encoded protein is CASSSVTGGISPLHF. The chain has TRBV19 and TRBJ1-6; 10 bases align to TRBD1. Germline V lookup: CDR1 LNHDA, CDR2 SQIVND (reference sequence). V was clipped by 4 bases and J by 10 bases; unmatched bases: 7. This CDR3 has 15 amino acids.

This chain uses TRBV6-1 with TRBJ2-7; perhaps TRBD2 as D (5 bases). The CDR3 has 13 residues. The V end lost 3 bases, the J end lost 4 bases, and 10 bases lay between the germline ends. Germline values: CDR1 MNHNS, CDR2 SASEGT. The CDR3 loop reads CASSDGLSYEQYF. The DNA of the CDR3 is TGTGCCAGCAGTGACGGACTTTCGTACGAGCAGTACTTC.

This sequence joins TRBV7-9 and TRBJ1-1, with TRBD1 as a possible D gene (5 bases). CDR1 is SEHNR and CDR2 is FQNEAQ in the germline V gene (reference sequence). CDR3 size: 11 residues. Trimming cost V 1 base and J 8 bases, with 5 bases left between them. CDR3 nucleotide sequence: TGTGCCAGCAGCTTAGGACAGGAAGCTTTCTTT. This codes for CASSLGQEAFF.

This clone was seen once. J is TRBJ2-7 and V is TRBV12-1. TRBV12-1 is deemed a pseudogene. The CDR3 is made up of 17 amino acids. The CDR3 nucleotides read TGTGCCAGCAGCTTTGCGCAAAAAGGGCTATCTGGCTACGAGCAGTACTTC. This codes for CASSFAQKGLSGYEQYF.

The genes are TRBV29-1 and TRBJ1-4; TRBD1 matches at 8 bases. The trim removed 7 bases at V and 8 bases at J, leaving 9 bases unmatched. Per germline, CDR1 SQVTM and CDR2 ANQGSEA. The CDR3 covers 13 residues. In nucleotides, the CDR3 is TGCAGCGCCGTGCCAGGGGGCGACGAAAAACTGTTTTTT. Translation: CSAVPGGDEKLFF.

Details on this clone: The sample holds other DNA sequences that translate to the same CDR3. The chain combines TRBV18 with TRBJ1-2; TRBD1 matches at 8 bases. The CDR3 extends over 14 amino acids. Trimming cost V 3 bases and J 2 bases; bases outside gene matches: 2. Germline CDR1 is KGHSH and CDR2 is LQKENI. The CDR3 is CASSPGTGNYGYTF. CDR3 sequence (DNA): TGTGCCAGCTCACCGGGGACAGGAAACTATGGCTACACCTTC.

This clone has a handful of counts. Here the CDR3 DNA reads TGCGCCAGCCAGGATACCATGGGGACTGAAGCTTTCTTT. Its protein product is CASQDTMGTEAFF. V gene TRBV5-1 combines with J gene TRBJ1-1; D unresolved. V dropped 7 bases and J dropped 5 bases, with 15 bases sitting between them. From germline, CDR1 is SGHRS and CDR2 YFSETQ. The CDR3 runs 13 residues.

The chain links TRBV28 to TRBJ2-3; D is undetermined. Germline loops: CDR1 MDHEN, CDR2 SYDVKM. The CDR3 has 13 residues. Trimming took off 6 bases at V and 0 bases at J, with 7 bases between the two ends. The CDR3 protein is CASRDRSTDTQYF. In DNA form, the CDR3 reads TGTGCCAGCAGGGACCGTAGCACAGATACGCAGTATTTT.

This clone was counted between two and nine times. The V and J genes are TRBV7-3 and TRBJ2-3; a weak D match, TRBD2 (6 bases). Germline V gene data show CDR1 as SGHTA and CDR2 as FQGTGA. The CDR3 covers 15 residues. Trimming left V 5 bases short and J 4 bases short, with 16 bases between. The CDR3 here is CASSQTGGEADTQYF. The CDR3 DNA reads TGTGCCAGCAGCCAGACCGGCGGGGAGGCAGATACGCAGTATTTT.

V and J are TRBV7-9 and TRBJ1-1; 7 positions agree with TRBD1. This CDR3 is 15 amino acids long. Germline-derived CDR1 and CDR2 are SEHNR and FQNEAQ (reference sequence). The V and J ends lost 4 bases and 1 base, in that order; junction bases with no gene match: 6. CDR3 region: CASSSRGQKNTEAFF. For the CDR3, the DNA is TGTGCCAGCAGCTCCCGGGGACAGAAGAACACTGAAGCTTTCTTT.

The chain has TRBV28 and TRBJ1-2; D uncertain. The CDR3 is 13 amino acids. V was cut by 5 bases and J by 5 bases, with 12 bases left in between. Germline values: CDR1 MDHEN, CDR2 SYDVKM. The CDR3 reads CASSLQFGYGYTF. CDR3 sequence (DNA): TGTGCCAGCAGTCTCCAGTTCGGGTATGGCTACACCTTC.

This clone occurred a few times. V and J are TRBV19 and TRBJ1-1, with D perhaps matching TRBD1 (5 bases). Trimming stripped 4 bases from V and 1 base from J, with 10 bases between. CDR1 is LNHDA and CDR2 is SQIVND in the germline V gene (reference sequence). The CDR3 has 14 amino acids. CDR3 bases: TGTGCCAGTAGTAGGGACCTCCGGAACACTGAAGCTTTCTTT. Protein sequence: CASSRDLRNTEAFF.

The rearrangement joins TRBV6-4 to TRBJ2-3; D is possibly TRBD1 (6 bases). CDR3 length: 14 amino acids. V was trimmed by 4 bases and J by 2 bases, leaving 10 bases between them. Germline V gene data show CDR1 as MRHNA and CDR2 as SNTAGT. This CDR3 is CASSATGVTDTQYF. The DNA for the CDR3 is TGTGCCAGCAGTGCGACAGGAGTCACAGATACGCAGTATTTT.

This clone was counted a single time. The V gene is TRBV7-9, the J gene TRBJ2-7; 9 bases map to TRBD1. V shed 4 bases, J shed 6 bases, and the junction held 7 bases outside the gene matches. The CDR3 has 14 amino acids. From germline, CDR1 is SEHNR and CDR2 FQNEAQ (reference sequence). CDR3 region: CASSSGTGSFEQYF. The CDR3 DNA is TGTGCCAGCAGCTCCGGGACAGGGTCTTTCGAGCAGTACTTC.